Below are 24 T cell receptor beta chains sequenced from a single sample in a study of T cells after yellow fever vaccination. TCRdb reprocessed the 5' RACE reads with MiXCR, giving one entry per CDR3 protein. The top ten hold approximately 16% of the sample, which has about 400,000 distinct CDR3 sequences, about 6% seen once. The specimen comprised PBMCs, sampled 5 days after the yellow fever booster vaccination. These receptors were obtained from a man aged 25-40 years who received the YFV17D yellow fever vaccine.

CDR3 nucleotide sequence: TGTGCCAGCAGTTCGCACCCCGTCGGGCTAGCGGGGTCCAATGAGCAGTTCTTC. Protein: CASSSHPVGLAGSNEQFF. The V and J genes are TRBV6-2 or TRBV6-3 and TRBJ2-1; TRBD2 matches at 9 bases. V dropped 4 bases and J dropped 6; count of bases not matched to a gene: 16. This CDR3 has 18 residues. The germline V gene encodes CDR1 MNHEY and CDR2 SVGEGT.

This clonotype was seen a few times. The chain combines TRBV20-1 with TRBJ1-6; D not resolved. CDR1 is DFQATT, CDR2 SNEGSKA, per germline (reference sequence). Trimming pared 3 bases from V and 4 bases from J, leaving 7 bases between. The CDR3 is made up of 13 amino acids. Here the CDR3 reads CSASFIYNSPLHF. DNA for the CDR3: TGCAGTGCTAGCTTCATTTATAATTCACCCCTCCACTTT.

This clonotype was recorded once. The rearrangement uses TRBV21-1 and TRBJ1-4; the D call in the table, TRBD1, was not verified against the DNA. TRBV21-1 is an annotated pseudogene. The CDR3 runs 12 residues. CDR3 DNA sequence: TGTGCCACCAACAGGGGAGCCGAAAAACTGTTTTTT. Amino acid sequence: CATNRGAEKLFF.

This clonotype was counted only a few times. The chain carries TRBV5-1 and TRBJ2-7; possible D gene TRBD2, 6 bases. Trimming stripped 1 base from V and 3 bases from J, with 14 bases between. The CDR3 extends over 15 amino acids. Germline V gives CDR1 SGHRS, CDR2 YFSETQ. Written as DNA, the CDR3 is TGCGCCAGCAGCTTGAGCCTAGCGAATATCTACGAGCAGTACTTC. It translates to CASSLSLANIYEQYF.

This clonotype came up a few times. The chain joins TRBV20-1 to TRBJ2-7; D gene unclear. Per germline, CDR1 DFQATT and CDR2 SNEGSKA (reference sequence). V was pared by 5 bases and J by 3 bases, with 20 bases between. CDR3 size: 15 residues. The CDR3 DNA reads TGCAGTGCTGCTTTAAGACGCAGCAGGCGCTACGAGCAGTACTTC. This codes for CSAALRRSRRYEQYF.

The table lists this clonotype with many counts. The rearrangement uses TRBV7-2 and TRBJ2-1; D unresolved. V was trimmed by 2 bases and J by 10 bases, leaving 12 bases between them. The CDR3 is made up of 13 amino acids. Germline-derived CDR1 and CDR2 are SGHTA and FQGNSA. The CDR3 is CASSLLGPWEQFF. CDR3 DNA: TGTGCCAGCAGCTTACTCGGCCCATGGGAGCAGTTCTTC.

This clonotype was observed many times. The CDR3 loop is CASGRPASYEQYF. The CDR3 nucleotides read TGTGCCAGCGGGAGACCCGCGAGCTACGAGCAGTACTTC. V gene TRBV6-2 or TRBV6-3 combines with J gene TRBJ2-7, with D possibly being TRBD2 (5 bases). The germline V and J ends were trimmed by 8 bases and 3 bases, with 14 bases remaining between them. The CDR3 runs 13 residues. From germline, CDR1 is MNHEY and CDR2 SVGEGT.

This clonotype was observed a few times. The V and J genes are TRBV6-1 and TRBJ2-5; D is perhaps TRBD2 (6 bases). Per germline, CDR1 MNHNS and CDR2 SASEGT. Trimming took off 7 bases at V and 5 bases at J, with 20 bases between the two ends. This CDR3 spans 15 amino acids. The CDR3 sequence is CASTLGGVSGETQYF. The CDR3 DNA reads TGTGCCAGCACCCTAGGAGGGGTGTCGGGGGAGACCCAGTACTTC.

The V call is TRBV28, the J call TRBJ2-2; 14 nucleotides match TRBD2. Per the germline V gene, CDR1 is MDHEN and CDR2 is SYDVKM. This CDR3 is 17 amino acids long. V lost 5 bases and J lost 6; bases outside the gene matches: 8. The CDR3 spells CASSQLRLAGGPGELFF. CDR3 nucleotides: TGTGCCAGCAGTCAATTGAGACTAGCGGGAGGGCCCGGGGAGCTGTTTTTT.

About this clonotype itself: A much larger clone sits a single nucleotide away, making a read error possible. The rearrangement joins TRBV11-2 to TRBJ1-4; D is unclear. CDR1 is SGHAT, CDR2 FQNNGV, per germline. V lost 3 bases, J lost 0 bases, and 11 bases lay in between. The CDR3 has 16 amino acids. CDR3 protein: CASSFAPSTTNEKLFF. Here the CDR3 DNA reads TGTGCCAGCAGCTTCGCTCCGTCTACAACTAATGAAAAACTGTTTTTT.

In its sample, this clonotype was seen many times. V is TRBV5-1 and J is TRBJ2-5; no definite D call. The CDR3 is 15 amino acids. The V end was cut by 5 bases, the J end by 2 bases, with 16 bases between. Germline values: CDR1 SGHRS, CDR2 YFSETQ. The CDR3 is CASRPSGYVQETQYF. CDR3 DNA sequence: TGCGCCAGCAGACCGTCAGGATATGTTCAAGAGACCCAGTACTTC.

This clonotype was seen at least ten times. The chain links TRBV20-1 to TRBJ2-7; the match to TRBD2 covers 10 bases. CDR1 is DFQATT, CDR2 SNEGSKA, per germline (reference sequence). CDR3 size: 13 residues. J was trimmed by 4 bases and V by 4 bases; bases with no gene match: 4. DNA for the CDR3: TGCAGTGCTAAACTAGCGGGATTTTACGAGCAGTACTTC. This codes for CSAKLAGFYEQYF.

This clonotype was counted a few times. This rearrangement joins TRBV5-1 to TRBJ2-7, with 9 bases lining up with TRBD2. The CDR3 runs 16 residues. Germline-derived CDR1 and CDR2 are SGHRS and YFSETQ. V shed 0 bases and J 6 bases; nucleotides not matched to a gene: 10. The DNA of the CDR3 is TGCGCCAGCAGCTTGGCCGGTGCGGGAGGGCCAATCGAGCAGTACTTC. Protein product: CASSLAGAGGPIEQYF.

The rearrangement uses TRBV11-2 and TRBJ2-6, with D possibly being TRBD1 (5 bases). The CDR3 loop spans 19 amino acids. Trimming left V 4 bases short and J 0 bases short, with 19 bases between. Germline CDR1 reads SGHAT; CDR2 reads FQNNGV. The CDR3 loop reads CASSSQWGRASSGANVLTF. The CDR3 coding sequence is TGTGCCAGCAGCTCCCAATGGGGCCGGGCCAGCTCTGGGGCCAACGTCCTGACTTTC.

This clonotype occurred a few times. V gene TRBV7-2 combines with J gene TRBJ2-1; D call uncertain. The germline gives CDR1 SGHTA, CDR2 FQGNSA. V was clipped by 5 bases and J by 4 bases, with 12 bases between them. This CDR3 spans 14 amino acids. The CDR3 DNA is TGTGCCAGCAGCATAGGACCAACTTACAATGAGCAGTTCTTC. This gives the protein CASSIGPTYNEQFF.

This clonotype came up a few times. The gene calls are TRBV12-3 or TRBV12-4 and TRBJ2-7; D gene unclear. This CDR3 has 13 residues. V lost 3 bases, J lost 5 bases, and 11 bases lay in between. The CDR3 nucleotides read TGTGCCAGCAGTTTCGTGGGTTCCGACGAGCAGTACTTC. This gives the protein CASSFVGSDEQYF.

On this clonotype: At one of its ends the junction is not consistent with the germline gene, which may arise from a read error. The rearrangement joins TRBV10-3 to TRBJ1-3, with no clear D. The CDR3 has 12 residues. Germline values: CDR1 ENHRY, CDR2 SYGVKD. CDR3 region: CAISGSGNTMYF. CDR3 DNA: TGTGCCATCAGCGGATCCGGAAACACCATGTATTTT.

V gene TRBV7-7 combines with J gene TRBJ2-3; 10 nucleotides match TRBD1. Losses at the gene ends were 4 bases for V and 5 bases for J; bases not matched to a gene: 6. The germline V gene encodes CDR1 SSHAT and CDR2 FNYEAQ (reference sequence). The CDR3 is 15 residues long. The CDR3 region has the DNA TGTGCCAGCAGCTCGACAGGGGGCTCAGGAGATACGCAGTATTTT. Its translation: CASSSTGGSGDTQYF.

The chain combines TRBV29-1 with TRBJ1-5; perhaps TRBD1 as D (5 bases). The V end was cut by 5 bases, the J end by 5 bases, with 16 bases between. Germline V CDR1 and CDR2: SQVTM, ANQGSEA. CDR3 length: 14 amino acids. The CDR3 coding sequence is TGCAGCGTTTCGACCCTGGGGGGGGATCAGCCCCAGCATTTT. It codes for CSVSTLGGDQPQHF.

There are many counts of this clonotype. The chain joins TRBV2 to TRBJ1-1, with 7 positions matching TRBD1. J was trimmed by 1 base and V by 6 bases; bases with no gene match: 5. CDR3 size: 14 residues. CDR1 is SNHLY and CDR2 is FYNNEI in the germline V gene. The CDR3 coding sequence is TGTGCCAGCAGGGGGGACAGCGCGAACACTGAAGCTTTCTTT. It codes for CASRGDSANTEAFF.

This clonotype was seen only a few times. V and J are TRBV19 and TRBJ1-5; the D gene is possibly TRBD1 (5 bases). The CDR3 loop spans 14 amino acids. V was shortened by 7 bases and J by 6 bases, with 16 bases between the two germline ends. From germline, CDR1 is LNHDA and CDR2 SQIVND (reference sequence). DNA of the CDR3: TGTGCCAGTACCGAAACCGGAGGGGTTCAGCCCCAGCATTTT. It encodes CASTETGGVQPQHF. Based on the CDR3 plus reference TRBV19 and TRBJ1-5, the full variable domain is DGGITQSPKYLFRKEGQNVTLSCEQNLNHDAMYWYRQDPGQGLRLIYYSQIVNDFQKGDIAEGYSVSREKKESFPLTVTSAQKNPTAFYLCASTETGGVQPQHFGDGTRLSIL.

V gene TRBV23-1 combines with J gene TRBJ2-7; 8 positions agree with TRBD2. TRBV23-1 qualifies as an ORF whose function is uncertain. The CDR3 runs to 12 residues. J lost 2 bases, V lost 10 bases, and 4 bases had no gene match. CDR3 sequence (DNA): TGCGCCACCGGGACTAGGACCTACGAGCAGTACTTC. This codes for CATGTRTYEQYF.

This clonotype was counted only a few times. This chain uses TRBV18 with TRBJ2-7, with D hard to call. From germline, CDR1 is KGHSH and CDR2 LQKENI. This CDR3 contains 14 residues. V was trimmed by 0 bases and J by 3 bases, leaving 9 bases between them. In nucleotides, the CDR3 is TGTGCCAGCTCACCACCCCGGCCGAACTACGAGCAGTACTTC. The encoded protein is CASSPPRPNYEQYF.

This clonotype has more than one count but fewer than ten. The J gene is TRBJ2-3, the V gene TRBV4-2; the D is unclear. The CDR3 is 14 residues long. From germline, CDR1 is LGHNA and CDR2 YNFKEQ. Trimming pared 4 bases from V and 6 bases from J, leaving 14 bases between. CDR3 coding DNA: TGTGCCAGCAGCCCTGACTGGGTTGGCGATACGCAGTATTTT. Translated, it gives CASSPDWVGDTQYF.